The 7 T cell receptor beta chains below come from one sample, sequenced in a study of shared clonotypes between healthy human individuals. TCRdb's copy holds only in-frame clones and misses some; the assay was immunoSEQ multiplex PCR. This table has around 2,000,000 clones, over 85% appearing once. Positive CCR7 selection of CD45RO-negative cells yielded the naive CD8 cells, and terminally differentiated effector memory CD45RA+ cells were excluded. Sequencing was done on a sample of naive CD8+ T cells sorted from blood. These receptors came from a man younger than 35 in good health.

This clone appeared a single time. The CDR3 DNA sequence: TGTGCCAGTAGTATCTACTTGGGGCCCGACACAGATACGCAGTATTTT. It encodes CASSIYLGPDTDTQYF. The chain links TRBV19 to TRBJ2-3, with D tentatively TRBD1 (5 bases). The CDR3 runs to 16 residues. The germline V gene has CDR1 LNHDA and CDR2 SQIVND (reference sequence). V was trimmed by 3 bases and J by 2 bases, leaving 15 bases between them.

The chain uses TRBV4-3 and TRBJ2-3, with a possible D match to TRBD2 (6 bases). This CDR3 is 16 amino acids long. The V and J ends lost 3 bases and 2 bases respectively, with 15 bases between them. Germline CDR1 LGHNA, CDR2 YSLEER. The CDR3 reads CASSQRDPSSTDTQYF. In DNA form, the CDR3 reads TGCGCCAGCAGCCAGCGGGACCCTAGCTCCACAGATACGCAGTATTTT.

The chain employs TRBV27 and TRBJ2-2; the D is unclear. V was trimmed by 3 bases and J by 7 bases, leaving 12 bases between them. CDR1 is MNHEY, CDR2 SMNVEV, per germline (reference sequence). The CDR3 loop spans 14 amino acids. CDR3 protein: CASSLMGLIGELFF. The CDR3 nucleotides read TGTGCCAGCAGTTTGATGGGTTTAATCGGGGAGCTGTTTTTT.

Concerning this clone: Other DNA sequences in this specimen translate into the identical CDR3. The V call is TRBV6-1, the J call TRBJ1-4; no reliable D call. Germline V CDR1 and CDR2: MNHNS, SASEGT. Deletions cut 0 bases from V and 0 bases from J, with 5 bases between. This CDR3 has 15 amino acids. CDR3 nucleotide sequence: TGTGCCAGCAGTGAAGCAGGGACAACTAATGAAAAACTGTTTTTT. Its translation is CASSEAGTTNEKLFF.

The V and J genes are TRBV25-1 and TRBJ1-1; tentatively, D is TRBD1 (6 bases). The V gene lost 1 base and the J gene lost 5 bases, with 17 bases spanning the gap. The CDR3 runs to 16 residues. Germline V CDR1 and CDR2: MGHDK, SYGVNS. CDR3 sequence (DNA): TGTGCCAGCAGTGAATCGGGGGGCCCCCCGGAGACTGAAGCTTTCTTT. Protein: CASSESGGPPETEAFF.

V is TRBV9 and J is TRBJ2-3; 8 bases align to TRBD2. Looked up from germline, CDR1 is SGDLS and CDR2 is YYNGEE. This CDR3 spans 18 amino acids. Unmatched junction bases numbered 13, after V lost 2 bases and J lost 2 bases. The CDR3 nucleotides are TGTGCCAGCAGCGTCTTCGGAAACCGAGCGGGGGACACAGATACGCAGTATTTT. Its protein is CASSVFGNRAGDTDTQYF.

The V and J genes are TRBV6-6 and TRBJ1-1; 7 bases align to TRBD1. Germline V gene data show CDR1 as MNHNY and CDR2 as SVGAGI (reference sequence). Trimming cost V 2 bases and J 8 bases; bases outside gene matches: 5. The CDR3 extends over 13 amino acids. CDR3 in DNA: TGTGCCAGCAGTTACCACGACAGGGCCGAAGCTTTCTTT. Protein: CASSYHDRAEAFF.